This TCR beta chain was sequenced for a study of blood T cells in healthy people across ages. J was trimmed by 3 bases and V by 6 bases; bases with no gene match: 13. Germline V lookup: CDR1 DFQATT, CDR2 SNEGSKA (reference sequence). This CDR3 comprises 16 residues. A J-beta primer mix and a sample-barcoded 5' primer were used in a second PCR of roughly 6 to 12 cycles. Researchers report that a template-switch adaptor with 12 random nucleotides tagged each cDNA molecule. MiXCR, applied by TCRdb to the 5' RACE reads, yields one record per CDR3 protein. The sample holds around 800,000 distinct CDR3 sequences, around 25% seen once. This clonotype has only a few counts. Every donor provided 9.5 to 10 milliliters of peripheral blood. These data also formed part of another study, on T cells of mothers and their children. In that study: Amplification in the second PCR used the M1S primer, which added sample barcodes and 2-4 random nucleotides. Maternal samples each gave over 9 million TCR beta CDR3 reads, and child samples roughly 3.3 million each.

This TCR came from a boy aged 5-17 years in good health. The chain recombines TRBV20-1 with TRBJ2-1, with 8 positions matching TRBD2. What was sequenced was blood. The CDR3, as DNA: TGCAGTGCGCCAGGACTAGCAGGGGATCTCTACAATGAGCAGTTCTTC. Protein: CSAPGLAGDLYNEQFF.